Below, 20 T cell receptor beta chains from the same sample are listed, as sequenced in a study of CD4 T cells in relation to SARS-CoV-2 and coronaviruses. Profiling relied on immunoSEQ multiplex PCR, and the TCRdb table lists in-frame clones only, not all of them. The table includes about 36,000 clones, 77% detected once. Their antigen targets remain unknown. The source material was memory CD4+ T cells from PBMCs, cultured in vitro. These receptors were obtained from an adult with COVID-19.

This clone was recorded once. This chain joins TRBV5-1 and TRBJ2-7; 8 bases fit TRBD1. The CDR3 runs to 14 residues. Germline values: CDR1 SGHRS, CDR2 YFSETQ. V gave up 2 bases and J gave up 5 bases; unmatched junction bases: 6. The CDR3 sequence is CASSFGQGFNEQYF. CDR3 bases: TGCGCCAGCAGCTTCGGACAGGGATTTAACGAGCAGTACTTC.

V usage is TRBV18 and J usage is TRBJ2-1, with TRBD1 identical over 8 bases. In germline, CDR1 is KGHSH, CDR2 LQKENI. The CDR3 is 16 amino acids. Trimming cost V 3 bases and J 7 bases; bases outside gene matches: 11. CDR3 nucleotide sequence: TGTGCCAGCTCACCCGGGGTCCAGGGGGCATGGAATGAGCAGTTCTTC. Protein sequence: CASSPGVQGAWNEQFF.

CDR3 nucleotide sequence: TGCGGTTTTCGAGGGGCTTTCTCCGGGGAGCTGTTTTTT. Protein sequence: CGFRGAFSGELFF. The rearrangement uses TRBV29-1 and TRBJ2-2; possibly TRBD1 or TRBD2 for D (5 bases each). Germline values: CDR1 SQVTM, CDR2 ANQGSEA. This CDR3 contains 13 residues.

The genes are TRBV4-3 and TRBJ2-1; 7 nucleotides agree with TRBD2. The CDR3 runs 16 residues. With 1 base clipped from V and 2 bases from J, the junction kept 5 bases outside the gene matches. CDR1 LGHNA and CDR2 YSLEER come from the germline V gene. CDR3 loop: CASSQGPSGAYNEQFF. CDR3 coding DNA: TGCGCCAGCAGCCAAGGTCCCAGCGGGGCCTACAATGAGCAGTTCTTC.

This clone was seen just once. The chain links TRBV6-5 to TRBJ1-3; D possibly corresponds to TRBD1 (6 bases). Deletions cut 7 bases from V and 5 bases from J, with 12 bases between. Germline CDR1 is MNHEY and CDR2 is SVGAGI. The CDR3 spans 13 residues. The chain's CDR3 is CASIKGDRNTIYF. CDR3 sequence (DNA): TGTGCCAGCATCAAGGGGGATAGAAACACCATATATTTT.

This chain joins TRBV7-3 and TRBJ2-5; D is possibly TRBD2 (6 bases). The germline V and J ends were trimmed by 2 bases and 4 bases, with 8 bases remaining between them. This CDR3 has 13 amino acids. Germline CDR1 is SGHTA and CDR2 is FQGTGA. CDR3 residues: CASSLQAGETQYF. The DNA of the CDR3 is TGTGCCAGCAGCTTACAAGCGGGAGAGACCCAGTACTTC.

The rearrangement uses TRBV5-1 and TRBJ2-1; the D gene is possibly TRBD2 (5 bases). The CDR3 contains 14 residues. With 7 bases removed from V and 0 bases from J, the gap between germline ends came to 11 bases. Germline-derived CDR1 and CDR2 are SGHRS and YFSETQ. Here the CDR3 DNA reads TGCGCCAGCTGGGATGGGAGCTCCTACAATGAGCAGTTCTTC. It codes for CASWDGSSYNEQFF.

The rearrangement uses TRBV6-2 or TRBV6-3 and TRBJ2-1; 8 positions match TRBD1. V was pared by 2 bases and J by 6 bases, with 3 bases of the junction left unmatched. The CDR3 consists of 14 residues. Germline CDR1 MNHEY, CDR2 SVGEGT. Here the CDR3 reads CASSYLGQGNEQFF. The CDR3 nucleotides read TGTGCCAGCAGTTACCTCGGACAGGGCAATGAGCAGTTCTTC.

CDR3 nucleotide sequence: TGTGCCAGCAGTTTCAGCGGCTATAGAAGAGGGTTACTGAACGAGCAGTACTTC. This sequence encodes CASSFSGYRRGLLNEQYF. The gene calls are TRBV6-2 or TRBV6-3 and TRBJ2-7; a possible D gene is TRBD2 (5 bases). Germline-derived CDR1 and CDR2 are MNHEY and SVGEGT. The CDR3 contains 18 residues. Between the trimmed V and J ends, which lost 4 bases and 5 bases, there was a span of 27 bases.

The rearrangement joins TRBV11-2 to TRBJ2-1; D unresolved. This CDR3 spans 15 amino acids. Germline CDR1 and CDR2: SGHAT and FQNNGV. Trimming shortened V by 5 bases and J by 0 bases, and 11 bases separated the two germline ends. CDR3 sequence: CASSKGRSSYNEQFF. The CDR3 nucleotides are TGTGCCAGCAGCAAAGGTCGAAGCTCCTACAATGAGCAGTTCTTC.

J is TRBJ2-2 and V is TRBV18, with 8 bases matching TRBD1. CDR1 is KGHSH and CDR2 is LQKENI in the germline V gene. The CDR3 is made up of 16 amino acids. J lost 5 bases, V lost 5 bases, and 10 bases had no gene match. Here the CDR3 DNA reads TGTGCCAGCTCAAAGATCCAGGGGGCGAGTACCGGGGAGCTGTTTTTT. Its protein product is CASSKIQGASTGELFF.

The chain uses TRBV28 and TRBJ2-5; 8 bases are a match to TRBD1. Germline trimming cut 6 bases from V and 2 bases from J; bases unmatched to any gene: 5. Per the germline V gene, CDR1 is MDHEN and CDR2 is SYDVKM. This CDR3 has 14 residues. CDR3 residues: CASSKDRAQETQYF. The CDR3 nucleotides are TGTGCCAGCAGCAAGGACAGGGCACAAGAGACCCAGTACTTC.

This chain uses TRBV7-2 with TRBJ2-1; perhaps TRBD2 as D (6 bases). CDR1 is SGHTA and CDR2 is FQGNSA in the germline V gene. V lost 5 bases and J lost 0, with 20 bases in between. The CDR3 length is 18 residues. The CDR3 sequence is CASSARGKGPSSYNEQFF. For the CDR3, the DNA is TGTGCCAGCAGCGCGCGCGGGAAGGGGCCGAGCTCCTACAATGAGCAGTTCTTC.

This clone showed up just a few times. The chain employs TRBV28 and TRBJ1-4; weak D call: TRBD1 (6 bases). Germline assignment: CDR1 MDHEN and CDR2 SYDVKM. The length of the CDR3 is 14 residues. Trimming took 7 bases from V and 7 from J, leaving 16 bases between them. CDR3 bases: TGTGCCAGCAAAAAGGGGGGTACCTTTGAAAAACTGTTTTTT. Amino acid sequence: CASKKGGTFEKLFF.

The rearrangement links TRBV5-8 to TRBJ1-2; no reliable D call. The ends were cut back, 6 bases at V and 4 bases at J, with 13 bases in the middle. The length of the CDR3 is 13 residues. Looked up from germline, CDR1 is SGHTS and CDR2 is YDEGEE. CDR3 sequence (DNA): TGTGCCAGCACCCCTGACATTGGCTATGGCTACACCTTC. Amino acids: CASTPDIGYGYTF.

The chain couples TRBV6-1 to TRBJ2-7, with D possibly matching TRBD1 (5 bases). Per germline, CDR1 MNHNS and CDR2 SASEGT. Trimming cost V 0 bases and J 7 bases, with 16 bases left between them. The CDR3 has 15 amino acids. In DNA, the CDR3 is TGTGCCAGCAGTGAAGCGGCAGTGCCCCCAGGGGAGCAGTACTTC. This translates into CASSEAAVPPGEQYF.

The chain has TRBV3-1 (or the pseudogene TRBV3-2) and TRBJ2-2; D might be TRBD2 (6 bases). Looked up from germline, CDR1 is LGHDT and CDR2 is YNNKEL (reference sequence). V was pared by 2 bases and J by 2 bases, with 12 bases between. There are 16 residues in the CDR3. CDR3 sequence: CASSQRQGLNTGELFF. DNA of the CDR3: TGTGCCAGCAGCCAACGCCAGGGACTTAACACCGGGGAGCTGTTTTTT.

This clone was seen only a few times. This CDR3 reads CASNLLAGEDTQYF. The CDR3 DNA reads TGTGCCAGCAACCTCCTAGCGGGAGAGGATACGCAGTATTTT. This chain uses TRBV3-1 (or the pseudogene TRBV3-2) with TRBJ2-3, with TRBD2 matching 10 bases. Trimming cost V 7 bases and J 6 bases; bases outside gene matches: 7. CDR1 and CDR2 (germline): LGHDT, YNNKEL (reference sequence). The CDR3 extends over 14 amino acids.

The chain recombines TRBV28 with TRBJ1-5; tentative D call: TRBD1 (5 bases). The germline gives CDR1 MDHEN, CDR2 SYDVKM. The CDR3 runs to 17 residues. The V and J ends lost 6 bases and 5 bases respectively, with 23 bases between them. In DNA, the CDR3 is TGTGCCAGCAGGCTAAGGGAAGGGGCAGGGCTTTATCAGCCCCAGCATTTT. Amino acid sequence: CASRLREGAGLYQPQHF. Full variable domain (missing parts from reference TRBV28 and TRBJ1-5): DVKVTQSSRYLVKRTGEKVFLECVQDMDHENMFWYRQDPGLGLRLIYFSYDVKMKEKGDIPEGYSVSREKKERFSLILESASTNQTSMYLCASRLREGAGLYQPQHFGDGTRLSIL.

This CDR3 is CASQRNAGGIRNEQFF. CDR3 DNA sequence: TGTGCCAGTCAGAGGAACGCAGGGGGCATAAGGAATGAGCAGTTCTTC. This rearrangement joins TRBV19 to TRBJ2-1, with 8 bases matching TRBD1. CDR3 length equals 16 residues. V dropped 8 bases and J dropped 7; count of bases not matched to a gene: 16. Germline CDR1 LNHDA, CDR2 SQIVND (reference sequence).